This entry lists 29 T cell receptor beta chains sequenced from one sample in a study of blood T cell repertoires in COVID-19. Only in-frame clones appear in the TCRdb table, and some are missing; sequencing was by immunoSEQ multiplex PCR. Seen here are 200,000 to 250,000 clones, 70% to 90% observed once, and the top ten hold around 1.6%. The sample taken for sequencing was peripheral blood. Receptors originate from a young man with active or convalescent COVID-19.

This sequence joins TRBV6-5 and TRBJ2-1; D gene unclear. This CDR3 has 11 amino acids. Germline V gene sequence: CDR1 MNHEY, CDR2 SVGAGI. V lost 6 bases and J 7 bases, leaving 7 bases between the germline ends. CDR3 sequence (DNA): TGTGCCAGCAGATTGCGGAATGAGCAGTTCTTC. Its translation: CASRLRNEQFF.

This chain uses TRBV29-1 with TRBJ2-7; D is ambiguous. V was trimmed by 4 bases and J by 5 bases, leaving 15 bases between them. Germline CDR1 is SQVTM and CDR2 is ANQGSEA. This CDR3 has 13 residues. The CDR3 nucleotides are TGCAGCGTTGCCCAGGTAATTACCAACGAGCAGTACTTC. Its protein is CSVAQVITNEQYF.

V usage is TRBV7-8 and J usage is TRBJ2-1; 12 bases line up with TRBD2. Germline lookup yields CDR1 SGHVS and CDR2 FQNEAQ. After removal of 2 bases from V and 6 bases from J, the junction contained 5 bases not matched to a gene. This CDR3 is 16 amino acids long. In DNA, the CDR3 is TGTGCCAGCAGCTTAAGGACTAGCGGGAATGTCAATGAGCAGTTCTTC. It codes for CASSLRTSGNVNEQFF.

This sequence joins TRBV18 and TRBJ1-5; D not certain. From germline, CDR1 is KGHSH and CDR2 LQKENI. V lost 2 bases, J lost 2 bases, and 16 bases lay in between. The CDR3 is made up of 17 amino acids. The CDR3 spells CASSPERPGWGNQPQHF. The CDR3 bases are TGTGCCAGCTCACCAGAGCGGCCGGGGTGGGGCAATCAGCCCCAGCATTTT. The full variable domain, in which reference TRBV18 and TRBJ1-5 provide the parts outside the CDR3, is NAGVMQNPRHLVRRRGQEARLRCSPMKGHSHVYWYRQLPEEGLKFMVYLQKENIIDESGMPKERFSAEFPKEGPSILRIQQVVRGDSAAYFCASSPERPGWGNQPQHFGDGTRLSIL.

The chain joins TRBV4-2 to TRBJ2-3; tentatively, D is TRBD1 (7 bases). This CDR3 is built from 15 residues. Trimming took 3 bases from V and 2 from J, leaving 12 bases between them. The germline V gene encodes CDR1 LGHNA and CDR2 YNFKEQ. The CDR3 DNA reads as TGTGCCAGCAGCCAGGAGGGACAGACCACAGATACGCAGTATTTT. Translation gives CASSQEGQTTDTQYF.

The chain is built from TRBV7-3 and TRBJ1-2; D possibly corresponds to TRBD1 (6 bases). Germline V gene data show CDR1 as SGHTA and CDR2 as FQGTGA. Trimming took off 4 bases at V and 2 bases at J, with 11 bases between the two ends. CDR3 size: 14 residues. In nucleotides, the CDR3 is TGTGCCAGCAGCTCAGGGGCTCAAAACTATGGCTACACCTTC. It yields the protein CASSSGAQNYGYTF. The variable domain in full, with the rest retrieved from reference TRBV7-3 and TRBJ1-2, is GAGVSQTPSNKVTEKGKYVELRCDPISGHTALYWYRQSLGQGPEFLIYFQGTGAADDSGLPNDRFFAVRPEGSVSTLKIQRTERGDSAVYLCASSSGAQNYGYTFGSGTRLTVV.

The chain is built from TRBV30 and TRBJ2-7; D perhaps matches TRBD1 (5 bases). The germline V gene has CDR1 GTSNPN and CDR2 SVGIG (reference sequence). Trimming shortened V by 2 bases and J by 3 bases, and 17 bases separated the two germline ends. The CDR3 contains 15 residues. The CDR3 here is CAWSPYRRGHYEQYF. The CDR3 bases are TGTGCCTGGAGTCCTTACAGGCGAGGCCACTACGAGCAGTACTTC.

This clone occurred a few times. The chain employs TRBV5-6 and TRBJ2-2; 8 nucleotides align to TRBD1. Trimming at V came to 4 bases and at J to 4 bases, leaving 6 bases not matched to a gene. Germline V CDR1 and CDR2: SGHDT, YYEEEE. CDR3 length: 15 residues. CDR3 residues: CASSPRGRSTGELFF. CDR3 nucleotides: TGTGCCAGCAGCCCCAGGGGGCGAAGCACCGGGGAGCTGTTTTTT.

V and J are TRBV11-3 and TRBJ1-1; D might be TRBD1 (5 bases). CDR1 is SGHNT and CDR2 is YENEEA in the germline V gene. The CDR3 is 12 residues long. Trimming left V 5 bases short and J 1 base short, with 5 bases between. The CDR3 protein is CASSQGNTEAFF. CDR3 coding DNA: TGTGCCAGCAGCCAGGGGAACACTGAAGCTTTCTTT.

The V gene is TRBV11-2, the J gene TRBJ2-7, with TRBD2 matching 8 bases. The ends lost 5 bases at V and 0 bases at J; junction bases unmatched: 12. The CDR3 has 17 residues. Germline CDR1 SGHAT, CDR2 FQNNGV. CDR3 amino acids: CASSPNLAGGNSYEQYF. In DNA form, the CDR3 reads TGTGCCAGCAGCCCTAACCTGGCGGGGGGCAACTCCTACGAGCAGTACTTC.

This chain connects TRBV3-1 (or the pseudogene TRBV3-2) to TRBJ2-3; 7 bases match TRBD2. CDR1 is LGHDT, CDR2 YNNKEL, per germline (reference sequence). J lost 5 bases, V lost 0 bases, and 11 bases had no gene match. CDR3 length: 17 residues. The CDR3 DNA follows: TGTGCCAGCAGCCAAGATATGTGGGCGGGAGCGATAGATACGCAGTATTTT. It yields the protein CASSQDMWAGAIDTQYF.

This chain links TRBV12-3 or TRBV12-4 with TRBJ1-2; D is unclear. V dropped 5 bases and J dropped 3 bases, with 10 bases sitting between them. There are 13 residues in the CDR3. The CDR3 DNA reads TGTGCCAGCAGTCGCGAGGTGGACTATGGCTACACCTTC. The encoded protein is CASSREVDYGYTF.

The J gene is TRBJ1-3, the V gene TRBV7-2; tentatively, D is TRBD1 (5 bases). In germline, CDR1 is SGHTA, CDR2 FQGNSA. The CDR3 is made up of 17 amino acids. Trimming removed 4 bases from V and 3 bases from J, with 19 bases in between. As DNA, the CDR3 is TGTGCCAGCAGCTCGAGACAGACGCTATTCTATGGAAACACCATATATTTT. Its protein is CASSSRQTLFYGNTIYF.

This rearrangement joins TRBV7-8 to TRBJ2-2, with D perhaps TRBD2 (6 bases). This CDR3 comprises 16 residues. Trimming took off 5 bases at V and 1 base at J, with 14 bases between the two ends. Germline CDR1 SGHVS, CDR2 FQNEAQ. The CDR3: CASSERDSLNTGELFF. The DNA of the CDR3 is TGTGCCAGCAGCGAGAGGGACTCCTTGAACACCGGGGAGCTGTTTTTT.

This chain uses TRBV5-5 with TRBJ2-7, with TRBD2 as a possible D gene (5 bases). From germline, CDR1 is SGHKS and CDR2 YYEKEE (reference sequence). V was shortened by 1 base and J by 1 base, with 18 bases between the two germline ends. The CDR3 extends over 17 amino acids. CDR3 loop: CASSLWGDYQPSYEQYF. The CDR3 DNA reads TGTGCCAGCAGCTTGTGGGGAGACTACCAACCTTCCTACGAGCAGTACTTC.

V gene TRBV10-3 combines with J gene TRBJ1-2, with 11 positions matching TRBD1. Looked up from germline, CDR1 is ENHRY and CDR2 is SYGVKD. The CDR3 totals 13 residues. The J segment lost 6 bases and the V segment lost 5 bases, leaving 2 bases of the junction unmatched. CDR3 amino acids: CAISPGQGDGYTF. CDR3 sequence (DNA): TGTGCCATCAGTCCGGGACAGGGGGATGGCTACACCTTC.

V and J are TRBV28 and TRBJ2-7, with TRBD1 identical over 9 bases. This CDR3 comprises 16 residues. V lost 6 bases, J lost 3 bases, and 12 bases stayed unmatched. The germline V gene encodes CDR1 MDHEN and CDR2 SYDVKM. CDR3 bases: TGTGCCAGCAGGAAGGGTTTGGGACAGGGATACTACGAGCAGTACTTC. The encoded protein is CASRKGLGQGYYEQYF.

The chain uses TRBV27 and TRBJ2-3; TRBD2 matches at 7 bases. Per the germline V gene, CDR1 is MNHEY and CDR2 is SMNVEV (reference sequence). The CDR3 loop spans 15 amino acids. V shed 5 bases, J shed 2 bases, and the junction held 7 bases outside the gene matches. CDR3 in amino acids: CASSLAGAPTDTQYF. DNA of the CDR3: TGTGCCAGCAGTCTGGCGGGAGCTCCCACAGATACGCAGTATTTT.

This clone was seen a handful of times. This chain's CDR3 is CASGQDTQYF. CDR3 nucleotides: TGTGCCAGCGGCCAAGATACGCAGTATTTT. The chain uses TRBV6-5 and TRBJ2-3; D is unresolved. The CDR3 is made up of 10 amino acids. V lost 8 bases, J lost 5 bases, and 5 bases lay in between. Germline values: CDR1 MNHEY, CDR2 SVGAGI.

The chain couples TRBV29-1 to TRBJ2-1; perhaps TRBD2 as D (6 bases). Trimming stripped 4 bases from V and 7 bases from J, with 11 bases between. The CDR3 totals 12 residues. In germline, CDR1 is SQVTM, CDR2 ANQGSEA. CDR3 coding DNA: TGCAGCGTTGGGCTAGCGCAAAATGAGCAGTTCTTC. This translates into CSVGLAQNEQFF.

The CDR3 DNA follows: TGTGCCAGCAGGCTGACAGGGGTAGAGACCCAGTACTTC. Residues: CASRLTGVETQYF. The chain has TRBV2 and TRBJ2-5, with 8 positions matching TRBD1. Trimming took 6 bases from V and 4 from J; bases not matched to a gene: 4. The germline V gene has CDR1 SNHLY and CDR2 FYNNEI. The CDR3 is 13 amino acids.

The rearrangement links TRBV7-9 to TRBJ2-1; 9 bases are a match to TRBD2. This CDR3 has 15 residues. Trimming cost V 5 bases and J 5 bases; bases outside gene matches: 7. Germline-derived CDR1 and CDR2 are SEHNR and FQNEAQ (reference sequence). For the CDR3, the DNA is TGTGCCAGCAGCCGAACTAGCGGGTTCAACAATGAGCAGTTCTTC. Its translation: CASSRTSGFNNEQFF.

V usage is TRBV28 and J usage is TRBJ2-1; the match to TRBD2 covers 9 bases. This CDR3 has 15 residues. The V gene's germline CDR1 is MDHEN and CDR2 SYDVKM. After removal of 5 bases from V and 1 base from J, the junction contained 3 bases not matched to a gene. The CDR3 DNA sequence: TGTGCCAGCAGTGAACTAGCGGGTTCCTACAATGAGCAGTTCTTC. Its protein is CASSELAGSYNEQFF.

The chain recombines TRBV2 with TRBJ1-5; no clear D gene. V dropped 6 bases and J dropped 0 bases, with 6 bases sitting between them. The CDR3 length is 13 residues. Germline CDR1 is SNHLY and CDR2 is FYNNEI. CDR3 nucleotides: TGTGCCAGCAGCAGGATTAGCAATCAGCCCCAGCATTTT. This sequence encodes CASSRISNQPQHF.

This clone was seen only once. The DNA of the CDR3 is TGCAGTGCTAGTCAGGGTAGTATAACTGAAGCTTTCTTT. It codes for CSASQGSITEAFF. The V call is TRBV20-1, the J call TRBJ1-1; TRBD1 is a possible D gene (5 bases). The CDR3 is made up of 13 amino acids. Germline V gene data show CDR1 as DFQATT and CDR2 as SNEGSKA (reference sequence). V lost 3 bases to trimming and J lost 5 bases, with 13 bases between them.

The chain recombines TRBV6-5 with TRBJ2-7, with 8 bases that match TRBD1. Trimming cost V 6 bases and J 5 bases; bases outside gene matches: 6. This CDR3 has 13 amino acids. CDR1 and CDR2 (germline): MNHEY, SVGAGI. The CDR3 is CASRMDRVDEQYF. CDR3 bases: TGTGCCAGCAGGATGGACAGGGTCGACGAGCAGTACTTC.

This clone was observed a few times. DNA for the CDR3: TGCAGCGTTGAGGGACAGAAGAACACTGAAGCTTTCTTT. This codes for CSVEGQKNTEAFF. The chain couples TRBV29-1 to TRBJ1-1; 7 bases line up with TRBD1. Germline assignment: CDR1 SQVTM and CDR2 ANQGSEA. Trimming took 3 bases from V and 1 from J; bases not matched to a gene: 2. CDR3 length equals 13 residues.

V is TRBV24-1 and J is TRBJ2-1; 8 bases align to TRBD2. The CDR3 spans 15 residues. Germline V gene data show CDR1 as KGHDR and CDR2 as SFDVKD. V trimming: 5 bases; J trimming: 8 bases; junction bases outside the gene matches: 10. In DNA, the CDR3 is TGTGCCACCAGTGCGGGGGGGTCTAGCGTGGATGAGCAGTTCTTC. As protein: CATSAGGSSVDEQFF.

This chain connects TRBV27 to TRBJ1-2, with TRBD1 as a possible D gene (5 bases). Germline CDR1 MNHEY, CDR2 SMNVEV (reference sequence). V was cut by 5 bases and J by 3 bases, with 13 bases left in between. CDR3 length: 14 residues. The CDR3 sequence is CASSDGGRYYGYTF. In DNA, the CDR3 is TGTGCCAGCAGTGACGGGGGGAGGTACTATGGCTACACCTTC.